The 9 T cell receptor beta chains reported below all come from one sample, sequenced in a study of T cells in women clearing cervical HPV infection. Assay used: immunoSEQ multiplex PCR; TCRdb lists only in-frame clones, some missing. Its table lists approximately 23,000 clones. The source material was blood buffy coat. The receptors here all came from a woman between 18 and 70 years old with a cervical HPV16 infection that either progressed to CIN3+ or cleared (not recorded which).

For this clone: Coverage ceases 3 residues before the CDR3 finishes, and the germline J gene fills in the end. V is TRBV20-1 and J is TRBJ1-2; 8 bases line up with TRBD1. V dropped 6 bases and J dropped 3; count of bases not matched to a gene: 9. Germline V gene lookup returns CDR1 DFQATT and CDR2 SNEGSKA (reference sequence). CDR3 length: 14 residues. The sequenced CDR3 bases are TGCAGTGCGCGGACCGGGACAGGCTACTATGGC. It encodes CSARTGTGYYG. The whole CDR3 protein reads CSARTGTGYYGYTF.

The part of the CDR3 DNA that was read is TGCAGTGCTACCCCGACAGATACCTACGAG. Its protein is CSATPTDTYE. The whole CDR3 reads CSATPTDTYEQYF. The chain has TRBV20-1 and TRBJ2-7, with a possible D match to TRBD1 (5 bases). The read is 3 residues too short to cover the CDR3 end, so that end is filled in from the germline J gene. Germline V CDR1 and CDR2: DFQATT, SNEGSKA (reference sequence). With 4 bases removed from V and 2 bases from J, the gap between germline ends came to 12 bases. The CDR3 loop spans 13 amino acids.

On this clone: The DNA ends 3 residues before the CDR3 does, and the rest of the CDR3 is filled in from the germline J gene. Within the sample, other DNA sequences also encode this same CDR3. The J gene is TRBJ2-2, the V gene TRBV5-1; D perhaps matches TRBD2 (5 bases). The V end was cut by 8 bases, the J end by 3 bases, with 17 bases between. The CDR3 totals 15 residues. Germline CDR1 reads SGHRS; CDR2 reads YFSETQ. CDR3 protein: CASSLGAQYTGELFF. The covered CDR3 bases are TGCGCCAGTAGCCTGGGAGCACAGTACACCGGGGAG.

To note about this clone: Sequencing ends 3 residues short of the CDR3 end; the germline J gene provides the rest. The rearrangement uses TRBV10-3 and TRBJ2-2; D perhaps matches TRBD1 (7 bases). CDR1 and CDR2 from the germline V gene are ENHRY and SYGVKD. The CDR3 is made up of 16 amino acids. The chain's CDR3 is CAIRDYLGTVSSPLFF. Incomplete CDR3 DNA: TGTGCCATCAGGGACTACTTAGGGACAGTCTCTTCACCG.

This clone is medium-sized by frequency. The covered CDR3 bases are TGTGCCAGCAGCTTAGAACAACCAAATTCACCC. This encodes CASSLEQPNSP. In full, the CDR3 is CASSLEQPNSPLHF. The chain carries TRBV7-8 and TRBJ1-6; D unclear. The read finishes 3 residues shy of the CDR3 end, and the germline J gene is used to complete it. V gave up 1 base and J gave up 7 bases, with 8 bases separating them. This CDR3 contains 14 residues. Germline CDR1 SGHVS, CDR2 FQNEAQ.

Points on this clone: Read sequence stops 3 residues before the CDR3 end, and the germline J gene provides the missing end. The chain couples TRBV12-3 or TRBV12-4 to TRBJ2-1; a possible D gene is TRBD2 (6 bases). Trimming removed 2 bases from V and 0 bases from J, with 8 bases in between. CDR3 length: 15 amino acids. The CDR3 bases that were read are TGTGCCAGCAGTTTAATGGGGGGCTCCTACAATGAG. Its translation: CASSLMGGSYNE. The entire CDR3 sequence reads CASSLMGGSYNEQFF.

With regard to this clone: One end of the junction varies from germline; a read error may be responsible. Read coverage stops 3 residues before the CDR3 terminus; the germline J gene supplies the remainder. The sample holds other DNA sequences that translate to the same CDR3. J is TRBJ1-3 and V is TRBV30; a possible D gene is TRBD1 (6 bases). This CDR3 has 14 residues. Germline V CDR1 and CDR2: GTSNPN, SVGIG (reference sequence). Incomplete CDR3 DNA: TGTGCCTGGAGTGTACAGGGTGCTGGAAACACT. Protein product: CAWSVQGAGNT. The entire CDR3 is CAWSVQGAGNTIYF.

The CDR3 DNA, read in part, is TGTGCTAGTGGTTTGACAGGGGGCTACGAG. It codes for CASGLTGGYE. The complete CDR3 protein is CASGLTGGYEQYF. V and J are TRBV12-5 and TRBJ2-7; 8 nucleotides align to TRBD1. The read comes to an end 3 residues before the CDR3 does, leaving the germline J gene to fill in the end. This CDR3 region has 13 residues. The germline V gene encodes CDR1 LGHNT and CDR2 FRNRAP. Trimming at V came to 2 bases and at J to 3 bases, leaving 0 bases not matched to a gene.

In the case of this clone: The read comes to an end 3 residues before the CDR3 does, leaving the germline J gene to fill in the end. The chain is built from TRBV30 and TRBJ2-2, with 8 bases fitting TRBD1. The CDR3 length is 15 residues. The germline V gene encodes CDR1 GTSNPN and CDR2 SVGIG (reference sequence). CDR3 DNA, as far as it was read: TGTGCCTGGACCCTTGGCAGGGGGCGCGGTTCACCG. It specifies CAWTLGRGRGSP. The full CDR3 is CAWTLGRGRGSPLFF.